The rows below give T cell receptor beta chains drawn from one sample of a study of T cells in localized non-small cell lung cancer. This table comes from immunoSEQ multiplex PCR, and its TCRdb copy is limited to in-frame clones, with some not included. In the table there are a few thousand clones, 23% of which are singletons. Sequences were derived from normal lung tissue next to the tumor, sampled before any cancer treatment. The receptors originated from a woman aged 40 to 75 with stage I lung adenocarcinoma. The CDR3 runs from the conserved cysteine through the conserved F or W. Size values are once, few and many counts, or a class for expanded clones, and some rows have none.

V	size	J	CDR3
TRBV11-3	medium-sized	TRBJ2-1	CASSSRRDYSNEQFF
TRBV9	.	TRBJ1-2	CASSVGGANYGYTF
TRBV9	medium-sized	TRBJ2-3	CASSGVQAPDTQYF
TRBV5-1	.	TRBJ2-1	CASSLEFGQPNEQFF
TRBV9	.	TRBJ1-2	CASSVGGLSGYTF
TRBV29-1	.	TRBJ1-4	CSAGGASGRSNEKLFF
TRBV28	.	TRBJ2-2	CASSLGRVGGELFF
TRBV29-1	.	TRBJ2-5	CSARRGPNETQYF
TRBV6-8	.	TRBJ1-3	CASSTGSGNTIYF
TRBV11-3	medium-sized	TRBJ2-1	CASSRQGASGNEQFF
TRBV29-1	few	TRBJ2-1	CSTAYRWDNEQFF
TRBV12-5	once	TRBJ2-2	CASGLTPGPNTGELFF
TRBV28	.	TRBJ2-5	CASSSGLADIQETQYF
TRBV5-1	.	TRBJ1-2	CASSLGSRDTYGYTF
TRBV14	.	TRBJ2-7	CASSPRHAGTDSYEQYF
TRBV18	.	TRBJ2-3	CASSPPSVGTDTQYF
TRBV11-3	medium-sized	TRBJ1-1	CASSLGDRRNTEAFF
TRBV6-8	.	TRBJ1-4	CASGSRERGFNEKLFF
TRBV11-3	.	TRBJ1-3	CASSPGTASGNTIYF
TRBV18	.	TRBJ2-5	CASSPPAFQETQYF
TRBV18	few	TRBJ2-5	CASSGGDLETQYF
TRBV11-1	.	TRBJ2-3	CASSLGGALHTDTQYF
TRBV9	.	TRBJ2-3	CASSVGLAGAYDTQYF
TRBV15	few	TRBJ2-2	CATSRGQGGTGELFF
TRBV11-3	.	TRBJ1-4	CASSLRFSVGELFF
TRBV9	medium-sized	TRBJ1-5	CASSLGIRNQPQHF
TRBV9	medium-sized	TRBJ2-2	CASSAQSANTGELFF
TRBV5-1	few	TRBJ2-3	CASSLGGESTDTQYF
TRBV5-1	.	TRBJ2-6	CASSLVYSGASGANVLTF
TRBV7-2	few	TRBJ2-7	CASTPTPEREQYF
TRBV6-8	.	TRBJ2-3	CASRRTGLGLGDTQYF
TRBV11-3	medium-sized	TRBJ2-1	CASSFGGQGINEQFF
TRBV19	.	TRBJ2-1	CASSIASRGIGGNEQFF
TRBV9	.	TRBJ1-1	CASSEQGDTEAFF
TRBV9	.	TRBJ1-5	CASSGSISNQPQHF
TRBV28	.	TRBJ2-3	CASSLGLTGTDTQYF
TRBV18	.	TRBJ2-1	CASSPRTDNEQFF
TRBV6-8	.	TRBJ2-3	CASSLSIWGRTDTQYF
TRBV6-8	.	TRBJ1-2	CASTAGTGDGYTF
TRBV18	.	TRBJ2-5	CASSFGYGETQYF
TRBV18	.	TRBJ1-4	CASSPRRPFNEKLFF
TRBV6-8	.	TRBJ1-1	CASRSGTGRTGDTEAFF
TRBV11-3	few	TRBJ2-5	CASSSLDHFGETQYF
TRBV7-4	few	TRBJ2-3	CASSPPGGYTQYF
TRBV28	.	TRBJ1-2	CASSRRGYGYTF
TRBV30	.	TRBJ2-7	CAWLRAGSYEQYF
TRBV28	.	TRBJ2-7	CASSIGSRTYEQYF